A single sample is the source of the 18 T cell receptor beta chains below, sequenced in a study of PD-1 blockade in classical Hodgkin lymphoma. As for time point: cycle 4 day 1 (C4D1), after 6 weeks of nivolumab. Every one of the patients relapsed after autologous stem cell transplantation (brentuximab vedotin exposure was variable). Clones were read by immunoSEQ multiplex PCR, and TCRdb kept only the in-frame ones, dropping some. Among some 45,000 clones listed, approximately 78% were seen once. Sequenced here: peripheral blood mononuclear cells (PBMCs), sampled before the fourth cycle of nivolumab. These receptors were taken from a human donor with classical Hodgkin lymphoma.

A note on this clone: A read error may account for a junction end that differs from germline. CDR3: CASSPSGSGF. The CDR3 nucleotides read TGTGCCAGCAGCCCGTCCGGGAGTGGTTTC. The rearrangement joins TRBV7-9 to TRBJ2-7; weak D call: TRBD2 (6 bases). Germline CDR1 and CDR2: SEHNR and FQNEAQ (reference sequence). The CDR3 totals 10 residues.

The chain recombines TRBV6-5 with TRBJ2-7; D remains unclear. The V and J ends lost 0 bases and 5 bases respectively, with 11 bases between them. Germline CDR1 MNHEY, CDR2 SVGAGI. The CDR3 is made up of 14 amino acids. The CDR3 nucleotides read TGTGCCAGCAGTTACTCTCCTCAACTGGACGAGCAGTACTTC. Encoded protein: CASSYSPQLDEQYF.

This sequence joins TRBV7-9 and TRBJ2-1, with 8 bases lining up with TRBD2. The CDR3 contains 13 residues. Germline-derived CDR1 and CDR2 are SEHNR and FQNEAQ (reference sequence). V lost 7 bases to trimming and J lost 9 bases; unmatched junction nucleotides: 8. CDR3 DNA: TGTGCCAGCAACCTTGGCGGGGGGTCTGAGCAGTTCTTC. Encoded protein: CASNLGGGSEQFF.

The gene calls are TRBV20-1 and TRBJ1-2; D is ambiguous. Germline V gene sequence: CDR1 DFQATT, CDR2 SNEGSKA (reference sequence). This CDR3 is built from 11 residues. Trimming cost V 3 bases and J 4 bases, with 6 bases left between them. The CDR3 nucleotides are TGCAGTGCTAGGTTAATCTATGGCTACACCTTC. Encoded protein: CSARLIYGYTF.

As to this clone: Its ends do not fully match the called genes, so a read error is possible. The chain has TRBV7-7 and TRBJ2-5, with TRBD2 matching 10 bases. CDR1 SSHAT and CDR2 FNYEAQ come from the germline V gene (reference sequence). The CDR3 totals 14 residues. CDR3: CASSIAGGRETQYF. The CDR3 bases are TGTGCTAGCAGTATAGCGGGGGGTAGAGAGACCCAGTACTTC.

This chain uses TRBV2 with TRBJ2-6, with 7 positions matching TRBD1. Unmatched junction bases numbered 7, after V lost 7 bases and J lost 4 bases. CDR1 and CDR2 from the germline V gene are SNHLY and FYNNEI. This CDR3 contains 15 residues. CDR3 sequence reads: CASNSQGQGANVLTF. The CDR3 DNA sequence: TGTGCCAGCAATTCACAGGGGCAAGGGGCCAACGTCCTGACTTTC.

The chain employs TRBV18 and TRBJ1-1; D remains unclear. Germline V gene lookup returns CDR1 KGHSH and CDR2 LQKENI. The CDR3 runs to 14 residues. Trimming took 2 bases from V and 0 from J, leaving 7 bases between them. CDR3 residues: CASSPVGMNTEAFF. DNA for the CDR3: TGTGCCAGCTCACCAGTAGGAATGAACACTGAAGCTTTCTTT.

The rearrangement joins TRBV19 to TRBJ2-1; D not certain. The germline V gene encodes CDR1 LNHDA and CDR2 SQIVND (reference sequence). This CDR3 contains 14 residues. V shed 4 bases and J shed 5 bases, with 12 bases lying between them. CDR3 residues: CASSTTDSNNEQFF. Written as DNA, the CDR3 is TGTGCCAGTAGTACCACGGATAGCAACAATGAGCAGTTCTTC.

The chain has TRBV7-9 and TRBJ2-2, with D possibly matching TRBD1 (6 bases). Trimming removed 4 bases at V and 0 bases at J, with 15 bases between. There are 17 residues in the CDR3. CDR1 and CDR2 (germline): SEHNR, FQNEAQ (reference sequence). The CDR3 is CASSYPQGQANTGELFF. DNA for the CDR3: TGTGCCAGCAGCTACCCCCAGGGGCAAGCGAACACCGGGGAGCTGTTTTTT.

The chain uses TRBV9 and TRBJ2-3; D not certain. Trimming removed 0 bases at V and 0 bases at J, with 8 bases between. Germline V gene sequence: CDR1 SGDLS, CDR2 YYNGEE. CDR3 length: 15 amino acids. CDR3 region: CASSVGGVSTDTQYF. The CDR3, as DNA: TGTGCCAGCAGCGTAGGTGGGGTGAGCACAGATACGCAGTATTTT.

CDR3 amino acids: CASSLPANYGYTF. CDR3 nucleotides: TGTGCCAGCAGCTTACCAGCTAACTATGGCTACACCTTC. The chain has TRBV5-6 and TRBJ1-2; D is unclear. Germline assignment: CDR1 SGHDT and CDR2 YYEEEE. Deletions cut 2 bases from V and 0 bases from J, with 5 bases between. The CDR3 runs to 13 residues.

The V call is TRBV7-9, the J call TRBJ2-3, with 7 positions matching TRBD1. With 5 bases clipped from V and 2 bases from J, the junction kept 7 bases outside the gene matches. CDR1 is SEHNR and CDR2 is FQNEAQ in the germline V gene (reference sequence). The CDR3 is made up of 15 amino acids. CDR3 residues: CASSRGQRLTDTQYF. The CDR3 nucleotides are TGTGCCAGCAGCCGGGGACAGAGACTCACAGATACGCAGTATTTT.

The chain employs TRBV29-1 and TRBJ2-5, with 8 positions matching TRBD1. V dropped 3 bases and J dropped 3; count of bases not matched to a gene: 15. The CDR3 covers 17 residues. Germline values: CDR1 SQVTM, CDR2 ANQGSEA. The CDR3 nucleotides read TGCAGCGTTGACGGCTTAGGTCGGGGACAGGCGGAAGAGACCCAGTACTTC. As protein: CSVDGLGRGQAEETQYF.

The chain uses TRBV6-5 and TRBJ1-4; D is unclear. CDR3 length equals 16 residues. The V and J ends lost 3 bases and 2 bases respectively, with 13 bases between them. The germline gives CDR1 MNHEY, CDR2 SVGAGI. CDR3 coding DNA: TGTGCCAGCAGTTATGAGAGGGTTCGGACTAATGAAAAACTGTTTTTT. This sequence encodes CASSYERVRTNEKLFF.

This chain uses TRBV5-1 with TRBJ2-1, with D perhaps TRBD1 (5 bases). The length of the CDR3 is 15 residues. With 2 bases removed from V and 0 bases from J, the gap between germline ends came to 9 bases. Germline CDR1 reads SGHRS; CDR2 reads YFSETQ. The CDR3 is CASSLQRGSYNEQFF. CDR3 in DNA: TGCGCCAGCAGCTTACAAAGGGGCTCCTACAATGAGCAGTTCTTC. The variable domain in full, with the rest retrieved from reference TRBV5-1 and TRBJ2-1, is KAGVTQTPRYLIKTRGQQVTLSCSPISGHRSVSWYQQTPGQGLQFLFEYFSETQRNKGNFPGRFSGRQFSNSRSEMNVSTLELGDSALYLCASSLQRGSYNEQFFGPGTRLTVL.

The chain employs TRBV27 and TRBJ2-1, with D unclear. The V end lost 2 bases, the J end lost 0 bases, and 20 bases lay between the germline ends. This CDR3 region has 19 residues. The germline gives CDR1 MNHEY, CDR2 SMNVEV (reference sequence). CDR3 nucleotide sequence: TGTGCCAGCAGTTTAGAATCTCCCCTCCTAGTCCGCTCCTACAATGAGCAGTTCTTC. The encoded protein is CASSLESPLLVRSYNEQFF.

The chain is built from TRBV28 and TRBJ1-3; D unresolved. The germline gives CDR1 MDHEN, CDR2 SYDVKM. The V and J ends lost 2 bases and 4 bases respectively, with 3 bases between them. The CDR3 length is 12 residues. In DNA form, the CDR3 reads TGTGCCAGCAGTTTAGTGGGAAACACCATATATTTT. As protein: CASSLVGNTIYF.

The chain combines TRBV10-2 with TRBJ2-3, with D tentatively TRBD1 or TRBD2 (5 bases each). Trimming took off 4 bases at V and 2 bases at J, with 7 bases between the two ends. There are 13 residues in the CDR3. Germline V lookup: CDR1 WSHSY, CDR2 SAAADI. For the CDR3, the DNA is TGCGCCAGCAGTGGGGGGACCACAGATACGCAGTATTTT. This sequence encodes CASSGGTTDTQYF.